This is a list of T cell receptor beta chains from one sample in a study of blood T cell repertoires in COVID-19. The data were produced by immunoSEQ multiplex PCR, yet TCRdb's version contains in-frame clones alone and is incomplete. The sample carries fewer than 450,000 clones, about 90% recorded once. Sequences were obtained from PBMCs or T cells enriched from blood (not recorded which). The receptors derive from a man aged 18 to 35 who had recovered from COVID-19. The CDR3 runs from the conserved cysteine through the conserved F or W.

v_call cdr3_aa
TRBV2 CASSLTGSYNEQFF
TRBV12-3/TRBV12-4 CASSFFGGGGYTF
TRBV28 CASSLLGTGGNEQFF
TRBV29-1 CSARTANTEAFF
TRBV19 CASSIQAGGELFF
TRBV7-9 CASSRRGGGGYTF
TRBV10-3 CAISDTGGNTEAFF
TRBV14 CASSLTRLAQQYF
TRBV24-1 CATSDRSWGYTF
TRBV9 CASSATPENTEAFF
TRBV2 CASRVEGSGSTGELFF
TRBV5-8 CASSLTGSYNEQFF
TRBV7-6 CASSLQAGGNTGELFF
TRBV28 CAVGGSYEQYF
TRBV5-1 CASSLVGTGAEKLFF
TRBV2 CASSEVRTSPYEQYF
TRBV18 CASSPRGTEPQHF
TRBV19 CASSIGGKKTQYF
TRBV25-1 CASSAADGSYEQYF
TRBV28 CASSPLGTGDLYEQYF
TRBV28 CASSIAGGPGEQYF
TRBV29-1 CSVSAGLLGNEQFF
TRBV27 CASTFGTEQFF
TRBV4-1 CASSPTSILTYEQYF
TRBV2 CASLFRFNEKLFF
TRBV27 CASSRTYNYGYTF
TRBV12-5 CASGLVLGRGQGQPQHF
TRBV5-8 CASSLGWYRGTSGANVLTF
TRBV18 CASSPDSNQPQHF
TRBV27 CASSPGRVGTQYF
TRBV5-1 CASSLGTDNSPLHF
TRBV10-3 CATTGTTDTQYF
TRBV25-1 CASRDRRSGNTIYF
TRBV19 CASSIRGDFTDTQYF
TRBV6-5 CASSNGQVSGRYF
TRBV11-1 CASSFLPSGTDTQYF
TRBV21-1 CASTPQGGGAGRVRSPLHF
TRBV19 CASSIESDNSPLHF
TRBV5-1 CASSSRQGSEAFF
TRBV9 CASSPPPGGCETQYF
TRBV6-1 CASSEQGAYNSPLHF
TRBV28 CASSPPMFSTGPNQPQHF
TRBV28 CASSRETWSF
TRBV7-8 CASSLGARETQYF
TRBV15 CATSADLAGHNEQFF
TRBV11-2 CASSPQTGILNTGELFF